Below, one TCR beta chain is given with its context. Its antigen remains unidentified. The record has no base qualities; no much larger clone is one base away. The junction shows trimming of 0 bases on V and 7 bases on J, plus 4 bases between the germline ends. Including cysteine and phenylalanine, the CDR3 has 13 amino acids. Left in the record is the CDR3 DNA by itself, 39 bases read in frame from the first base. CDR1 and CDR2 were assigned from the germline V gene as ENHRY and SYGVKD. The data originate from a study of Graves' ophthalmopathy and Graves' hyperthyroidism (dated by TCRdb to 2016 to 2018). Turning to the overall study: Peripheral blood was collected before any treatment was given, at the time of initial diagnosis. The study used TCR beta repertoire signatures to distinguish Graves' ophthalmopathy from Graves' hyperthyroidism and to predict progression to ophthalmopathy. In total, 135 blood samples were TCR-sequenced: approximately 40 ophthalmopathy, over 70 hyperthyroidism and roughly 17 hyperthyroidism-to-ophthalmopathy patients. To explore V-J signatures distinguishing ophthalmopathy from hyperthyroidism, a discovery set of around 97 patients (roughly 45 ophthalmopathy, roughly 60 stable hyperthyroidism) was enrolled. For independent validation, a separate cohort was made up of some 19 hyperthyroidism patients plus 17 patients who later progressed from hyperthyroidism to ophthalmopathy. T-cell repertoires of thyroid tissue and blood were compared in over five hyperthyroidism patients. Following sampling, methimazole starting at 30 mg daily was administered to hyperthyroidism patients, and high-dose intravenous methylprednisolone was administered to ophthalmopathy patients.

TCR beta CDR3 regions were amplified from RNA transcripts for repertoire sequencing. HTBI primers and the Qiagen OneStep RT-PCR kit were used in a first-round RT-PCR, which was followed by a second-round multiplex PCR, size selection and purification. Libraries were sequenced paired-end with 100 bp reads on an Illumina HiSeq2000. In the paper's pipeline: Reads were processed with SOAPnuke, discarding reads with adapters, uncalled bases, mean Phred below 15, or no exact constant-primer or identifier match. High-quality paired reads were merged with COPE v1.2.5. Each unique nucleotide sequence was defined as a clonotype, and clonotypes were aligned to IMGT TRB V, D and J references with MiTCR v1.1. Only V-J combinations with frequency above 0.0001 were analysed, covering approximately 99% of repertoires. For each V-J combination, a TCR clonal expansion and chaos score was defined as the ratio of F50 clonal expansion to chaos observed in the TCRdist matrix. Welch's t-statistics and random forest were used to narrow the features down to about a dozen V-J combinations, which were then fed into a naive Bayes classifier. The Morisita-Horn index was used to measure how similar the thyroid and blood repertoires were. In TCRdb, the public reads were trimmed at Q25 with fastp and aligned with MiXCR, with productive beta chains retained. Every CDR3 protein is listed once, alongside the most common genes and DNA of its rows. The authors' filters were not applied to this entry. This sample holds tens of thousands of distinct CDR3 sequences; 50% were observed only once. Jointly, the top ten make up about 28% of the sample.

Hyperthyroidism was considered stable if no progression to ophthalmopathy occurred within 18 months of follow-up. Hyperthyroidism patients were newly diagnosed, with disease duration under 2 months, and aged 18 to 65 years. Anyone with other autoimmune diseases, uncontrolled infections, pregnancy or lactation was excluded from the study. Diagnosis relied on clinical symptoms, serum thyroxine, TRAb, thyroid ultrasound and orbital computed tomography. Ficoll-Paque density gradient centrifugation was used to isolate PBMCs from around 10 ml of fresh peripheral blood. Total RNA was extracted with Trizol reagent and quality-checked on an Agilent 2100 Bioanalyzer. Points the paper makes about the study in general: Most of the expanded thyroid clonotypes with a frequency above 0.001 were also detected in blood, and it was suggested that the thyroid immune response may be reflected by blood repertoires. In validation, the model predicted ophthalmopathy progression with 55% to 71% sensitivity and 72% to 80% specificity; eleven to twelve predicted patients were CT-confirmed with GO in a median of about 6.2 months. In cross-validation, the 13-signature model distinguished ophthalmopathy from stable hyperthyroidism with about 90% sensitivity and about 84% specificity, and in the test set the corresponding values were roughly 80% and 76%. No statistical method was used to predetermine the sample size, and group allocation was not hidden from the investigators.

Rearrangement joined TRBV10-3 to TRBJ1-6, with the D segment identity uncertain. The sequenced sample consisted of peripheral blood. The source of this sequence is an adult woman with stable Graves' hyperthyroidism. The sequence in DNA is TGTGCCATCAGTGAGTCGGAAAATTCACCCCTCCACTTT. Its translation is CAISESENSPLHF.